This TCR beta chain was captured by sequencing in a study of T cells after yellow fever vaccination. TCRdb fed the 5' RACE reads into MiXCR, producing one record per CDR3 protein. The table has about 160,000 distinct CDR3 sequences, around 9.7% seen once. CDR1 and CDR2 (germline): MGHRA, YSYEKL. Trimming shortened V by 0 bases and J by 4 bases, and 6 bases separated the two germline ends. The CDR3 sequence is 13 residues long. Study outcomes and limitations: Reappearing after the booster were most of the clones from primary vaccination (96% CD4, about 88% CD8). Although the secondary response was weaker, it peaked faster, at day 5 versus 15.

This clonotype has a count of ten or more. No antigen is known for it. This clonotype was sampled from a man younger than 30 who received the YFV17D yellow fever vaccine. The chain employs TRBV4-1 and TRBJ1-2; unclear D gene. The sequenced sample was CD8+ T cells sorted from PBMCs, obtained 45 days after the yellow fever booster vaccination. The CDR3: CASSQELGYGYTF. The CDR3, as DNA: TGCGCCAGCAGCCAAGAGTTGGGCTATGGCTACACCTTC.